A selection of T cell receptor beta chains follows, all from one sample in a study of beta chain features in type 1 diabetes. Profiling relied on immunoSEQ multiplex PCR, and the TCRdb table lists in-frame clones only, not all of them. The table lists some 400,000 clones, over 13% of them singletons. Sequenced input: naive CD4+ T cells from blood. The receptors originated from a woman aged 18-30 years in good health. CDR3s include the opening cysteine and the closing phenylalanine or tryptophan. Each record gives: clone size, V gene, D gene, J gene, CDR3 protein, CDR3 DNA. The D gene is left open where the match is weak. Clone size is stated in some rows and not others, as once, few, many or a class when expanded.

clone size: .; V gene: TRBV25-1; D gene: .; J gene: TRBJ1-1; CDR3 protein: CASSPSLQGTTEAFF; CDR3 DNA: TGTGCCAGCAGCCCGAGCTTACAGGGTACCACTGAAGCTTTCTTT
clone size: few; V gene: TRBV28; D gene: TRBD1; J gene: TRBJ1-5; CDR3 protein: CASSSGGHIEQPQHF; CDR3 DNA: TGTGCCAGCAGTTCAGGGGGGCATATCGAACAGCCCCAGCATTTT
clone size: .; V gene: TRBV6-1; D gene: TRBD1; J gene: TRBJ2-7; CDR3 protein: CASSEADGQGIYEQYF; CDR3 DNA: TGTGCCAGCAGTGAAGCTGACGGACAGGGGATCTACGAGCAGTACTTC
clone size: few; V gene: TRBV5-6; D gene: .; J gene: TRBJ2-5; CDR3 protein: CASSPRGQTQYF; CDR3 DNA: TGTGCCAGCAGCCCCAGGGGACAGACCCAGTACTTC
clone size: .; V gene: TRBV11-3; D gene: TRBD2; J gene: TRBJ2-5; CDR3 protein: CASSAGLAKQETQYF; CDR3 DNA: TGTGCCAGCAGCGCGGGACTAGCGAAGCAAGAGACCCAGTACTTC
clone size: .; V gene: TRBV29-1; D gene: TRBD2; J gene: TRBJ2-5; CDR3 protein: CSVGGTSGRQETQYF; CDR3 DNA: TGCAGCGTTGGAGGGACTAGCGGGCGCCAAGAGACCCAGTACTTC
clone size: .; V gene: TRBV30; D gene: .; J gene: TRBJ2-7; CDR3 protein: CAWSLPYEQYF; CDR3 DNA: TGTGCCTGGAGTCTTCCTTACGAGCAGTACTTC
clone size: .; V gene: TRBV4-2; D gene: TRBD2; J gene: TRBJ2-1; CDR3 protein: CASSQVASGRYNEQFF; CDR3 DNA: TGTGCCAGCAGCCAAGTAGCTAGCGGGAGATACAATGAGCAGTTCTTC
clone size: few; V gene: TRBV5-1; D gene: .; J gene: TRBJ2-1; CDR3 protein: CASSLDPSYNEQFF; CDR3 DNA: TGCGCCAGCAGCTTGGATCCTAGTTACAATGAGCAGTTCTTC
clone size: few; V gene: TRBV28; D gene: .; J gene: TRBJ2-7; CDR3 protein: CASSSLFEQYF; CDR3 DNA: TGTGCCAGCAGTTCGCTATTCGAGCAGTACTTC
clone size: .; V gene: TRBV28; D gene: TRBD2; J gene: TRBJ2-1; CDR3 protein: CASSPPRTSGRFRSNNEQFF; CDR3 DNA: TGTGCCAGCAGTCCCCCAAGGACTAGCGGGAGATTCAGATCCAACAATGAGCAGTTCTTC
clone size: few; V gene: TRBV30; D gene: .; J gene: TRBJ1-2; CDR3 protein: CAWSEGLPPGVHTF; CDR3 DNA: TGTGCCTGGAGTGAGGGACTCCCTCCCGGCGTCCACACCTTC
clone size: .; V gene: TRBV6-5; D gene: .; J gene: TRBJ2-5; CDR3 protein: CASSYGRVQETQYF; CDR3 DNA: TGTGCCAGCAGCTACGGGCGGGTCCAAGAGACCCAGTACTTC
clone size: few; V gene: TRBV30; D gene: TRBD2; J gene: TRBJ2-1; CDR3 protein: CASSAASGRSGEQFF; CDR3 DNA: TGTGCCTCGTCTGCCGCTAGCGGGAGGAGCGGTGAGCAGTTCTTC
clone size: few; V gene: TRBV4-3; D gene: .; J gene: TRBJ2-7; CDR3 protein: CASSHRHQGSYEQYF; CDR3 DNA: TGCGCCAGCAGCCACCGCCACCAGGGCTCCTACGAGCAGTACTTC
clone size: .; V gene: TRBV4-1; D gene: TRBD2; J gene: TRBJ2-5; CDR3 protein: CASSQVGEGQETQYF; CDR3 DNA: TGCGCCAGCAGCCAAGTCGGGGAGGGGCAAGAGACCCAGTACTTC
clone size: few; V gene: TRBV5-1; D gene: .; J gene: TRBJ2-5; CDR3 protein: CASSSDSIQETQYF; CDR3 DNA: TGCGCCAGCAGCTCGGACAGTATCCAAGAGACCCAGTACTTC